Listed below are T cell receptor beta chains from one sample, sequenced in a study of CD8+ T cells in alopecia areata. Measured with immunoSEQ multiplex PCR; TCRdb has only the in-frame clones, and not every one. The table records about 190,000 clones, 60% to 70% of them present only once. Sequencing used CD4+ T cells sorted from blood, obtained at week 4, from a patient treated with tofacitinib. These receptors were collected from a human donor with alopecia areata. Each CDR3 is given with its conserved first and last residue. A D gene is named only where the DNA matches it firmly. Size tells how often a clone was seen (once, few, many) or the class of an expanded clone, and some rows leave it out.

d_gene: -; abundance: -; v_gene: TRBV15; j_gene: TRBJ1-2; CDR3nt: TGTGCCACCAGCCGAGATAACTATGGCTACACCTTC; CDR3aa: CATSRDNYGYTF
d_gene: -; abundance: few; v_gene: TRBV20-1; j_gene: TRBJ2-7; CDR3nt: TGCAGTGCTTTCTACGAGCAGTACTTC; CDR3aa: CSAFYEQYF
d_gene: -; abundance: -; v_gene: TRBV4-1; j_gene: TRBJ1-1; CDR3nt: TGCGCCAGCAGCCAGGGAATGGACAGGAACACTGAAGCTTTCTTT; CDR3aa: CASSQGMDRNTEAFF
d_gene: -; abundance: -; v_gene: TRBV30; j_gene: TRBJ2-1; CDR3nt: TGTGCCTGGAGTGAGTGGGTCAACCCTGACGATGAGCAGTTCTTC; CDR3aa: CAWSEWVNPDDEQFF
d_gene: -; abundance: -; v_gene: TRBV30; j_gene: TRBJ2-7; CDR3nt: TGTGCCTGGAGTCGACAGAGCTCCTACGAGCAGTACTTC; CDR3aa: CAWSRQSSYEQYF
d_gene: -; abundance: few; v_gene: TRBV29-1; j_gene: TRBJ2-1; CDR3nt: TGCAGCGTTGACGGGAGAGCCTCCTACAATGAGCAGTTCTTC; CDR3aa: CSVDGRASYNEQFF
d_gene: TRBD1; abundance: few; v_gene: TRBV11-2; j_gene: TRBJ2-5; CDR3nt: TGTGCCAGCAGCCAGGGGGCGAGCAGGGTCCAAGAGACCCAGTACTTC; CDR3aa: CASSQGASRVQETQYF
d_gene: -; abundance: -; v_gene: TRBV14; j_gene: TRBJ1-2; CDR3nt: TGTGCCAGCAGCCAAGTGGAGAACTATGGCTACACCTTC; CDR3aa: CASSQVENYGYTF
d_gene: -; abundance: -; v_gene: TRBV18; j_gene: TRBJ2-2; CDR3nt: TGTGCCAGCTCACCGACGGTTCTGGGGGAGCTGTTTTTT; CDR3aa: CASSPTVLGELFF
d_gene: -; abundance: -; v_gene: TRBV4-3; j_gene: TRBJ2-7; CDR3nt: TGCGCCAGCAGCCAAGATTTTAACGAGCAGTACTTC; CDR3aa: CASSQDFNEQYF
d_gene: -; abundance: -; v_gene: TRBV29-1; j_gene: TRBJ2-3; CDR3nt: TGCAGCGGGCTCGAGGCGAATACGCAGTATTTT; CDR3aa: CSGLEANTQYF
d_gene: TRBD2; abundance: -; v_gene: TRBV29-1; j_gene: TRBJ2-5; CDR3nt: TGCAGCGCGGGACTAGCGGGAGGGGAGACCCAGTACTTC; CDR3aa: CSAGLAGGETQYF
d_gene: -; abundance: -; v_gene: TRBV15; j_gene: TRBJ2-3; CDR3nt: TGTGCCACCTCGGACGTAATCCGCCGGTATTTT; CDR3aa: CATSDVIRRYF
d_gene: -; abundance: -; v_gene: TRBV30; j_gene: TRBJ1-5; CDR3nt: TGTGCCTGGAGTGTCCGCCTGGGGATTGATAGTCAGCCCCAGCATTTT; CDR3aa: CAWSVRLGIDSQPQHF
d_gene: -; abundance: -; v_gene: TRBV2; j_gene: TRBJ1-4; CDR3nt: TGTGCCAGCACCAGAGTGTCAGTTAATGAAAAACTGTTTTTT; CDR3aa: CASTRVSVNEKLFF
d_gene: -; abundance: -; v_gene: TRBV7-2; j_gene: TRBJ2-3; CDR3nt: TGTGCCAGCAGCTTAGGGGGGAGAGATACGCAGTATTTT; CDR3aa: CASSLGGRDTQYF
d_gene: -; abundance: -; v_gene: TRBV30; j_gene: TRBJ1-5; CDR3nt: TGTGCCTGGAGAGGCATGCACAATCAGCCCCAGCATTTT; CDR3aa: CAWRGMHNQPQHF
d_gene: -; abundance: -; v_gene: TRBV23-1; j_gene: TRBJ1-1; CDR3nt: TGCGCCAGCAGTCAAACCCCAAGTGCTTTCTTT; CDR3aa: CASSQTPSAFF
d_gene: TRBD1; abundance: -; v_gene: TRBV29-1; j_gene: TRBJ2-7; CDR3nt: TGCAGCGTTGGAAGGACAGGGGGTAACGAGCAGTACTTC; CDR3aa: CSVGRTGGNEQYF
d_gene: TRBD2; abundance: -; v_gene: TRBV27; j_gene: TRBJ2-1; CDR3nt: TGTGCCAGCAGTTTTTACATAGCGGGAGAGGTGTACAATGAGCAGTTCTTC; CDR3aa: CASSFYIAGEVYNEQFF
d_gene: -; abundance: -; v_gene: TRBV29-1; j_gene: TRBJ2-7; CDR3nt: TGCAGCGCCGCGGGACGGCTCTCCTACGAGCAGTACTTC; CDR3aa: CSAAGRLSYEQYF
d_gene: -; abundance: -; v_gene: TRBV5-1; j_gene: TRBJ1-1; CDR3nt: TGCGCCAGCAGCTGGACTCGGACGGACTTTGGTGAAGCTTTCTTT; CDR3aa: CASSWTRTDFGEAFF
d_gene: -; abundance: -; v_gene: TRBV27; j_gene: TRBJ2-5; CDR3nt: TGTGCCAGCCGGAATAGGGTGGGGGAGACCCAGTACTTC; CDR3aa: CASRNRVGETQYF
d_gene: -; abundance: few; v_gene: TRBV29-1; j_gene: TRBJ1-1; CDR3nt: TGCAGCGTTGCCAGCAGGGAAGAAGCTTTCTTT; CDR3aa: CSVASREEAFF
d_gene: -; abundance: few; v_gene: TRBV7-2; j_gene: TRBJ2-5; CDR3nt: TGTGCCAGCAGCTTAAATGTGGGGACCCAGTACTTC; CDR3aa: CASSLNVGTQYF
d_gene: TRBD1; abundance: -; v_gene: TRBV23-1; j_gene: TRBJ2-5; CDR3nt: TGCGCCAGCAGTCACGGCCGACAGGGCGAGGACCAGTACTTC; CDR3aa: CASSHGRQGEDQYF
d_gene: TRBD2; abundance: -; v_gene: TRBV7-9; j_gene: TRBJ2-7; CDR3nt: TGTGCCAGCAGCTTATCGGCTAGCGGCTCCTACGAGCAGTACTTC; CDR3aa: CASSLSASGSYEQYF
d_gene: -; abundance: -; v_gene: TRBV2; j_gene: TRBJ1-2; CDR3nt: TGTGCCAGCAGGGGGTCGGCGGGGACTAACTATGGCTACACCTTC; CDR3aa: CASRGSAGTNYGYTF
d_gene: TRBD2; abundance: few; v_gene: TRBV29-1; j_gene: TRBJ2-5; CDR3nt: TGCAGCGTCGAGGGTGGGGCGGGAGAACCGGCAGAGACCCAGTACTTC; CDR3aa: CSVEGGAGEPAETQYF
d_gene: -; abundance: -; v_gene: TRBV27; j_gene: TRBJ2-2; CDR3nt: TGTGCCAGCAGTTATGGCCCATCGGCTCGAGAAATCACCGGGGAGCTGTTTTTT; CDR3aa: CASSYGPSAREITGELFF
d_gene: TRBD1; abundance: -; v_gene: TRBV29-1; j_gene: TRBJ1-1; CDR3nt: TGCAGCGTTGAAACACCGGGACAGGGGACTGAAGCTTTCTTT; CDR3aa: CSVETPGQGTEAFF
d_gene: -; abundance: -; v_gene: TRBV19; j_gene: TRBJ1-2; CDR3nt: TGTGCCAGTAGCGCGCCCGGGCGATATGGCTACACCTTC; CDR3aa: CASSAPGRYGYTF
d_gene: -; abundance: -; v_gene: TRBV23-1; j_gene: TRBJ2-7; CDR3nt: TGCGCCAGCAGTCGTCGGGCTCCCTGGGACTTC; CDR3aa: CASSRRAPWDF
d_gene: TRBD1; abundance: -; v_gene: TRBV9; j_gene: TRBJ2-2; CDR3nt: TGTGCCAGCAGCGGCGGGACAGGGGTGAACACCGGGGAGCTGTTTTTT; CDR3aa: CASSGGTGVNTGELFF
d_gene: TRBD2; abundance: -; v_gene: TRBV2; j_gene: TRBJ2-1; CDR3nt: TGTGCCAGCAGAGAAGCGGGAGGGTCCTACAATGAGCAGTTCTTC; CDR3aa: CASREAGGSYNEQFF
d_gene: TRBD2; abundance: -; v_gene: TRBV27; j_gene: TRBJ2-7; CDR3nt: TGTGCCAGCAGTTTATCGGTAGCGGGAGGGCCAAGCTCCTACGAGCAGTACTTC; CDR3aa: CASSLSVAGGPSSYEQYF
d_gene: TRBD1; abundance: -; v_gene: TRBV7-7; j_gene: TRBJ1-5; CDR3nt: TGTGCTAGCAGCACGACAGGGGACCCTAATCAGCCCCAGCATTTT; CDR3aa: CASSTTGDPNQPQHF
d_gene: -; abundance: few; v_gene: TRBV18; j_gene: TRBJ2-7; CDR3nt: TGTGCCAGCTCACCATCACAGGGATACGAGCAGTACTTC; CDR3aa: CASSPSQGYEQYF
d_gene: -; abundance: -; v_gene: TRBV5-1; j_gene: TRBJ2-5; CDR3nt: TGCGCCAGCAGCTTGACGCCAGGGGAAGGGCAAGAGACCCAGTACTTC; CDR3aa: CASSLTPGEGQETQYF
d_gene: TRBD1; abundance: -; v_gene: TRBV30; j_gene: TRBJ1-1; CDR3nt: TGTGCCTGGTGGGACAGCTCCACTGAAGCTTTCTTT; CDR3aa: CAWWDSSTEAFF
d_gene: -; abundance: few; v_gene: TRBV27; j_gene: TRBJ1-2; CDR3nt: TGTGCCAGCAGTCGGGACCGGCAATGGGGTGGCTACACCTTC; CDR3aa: CASSRDRQWGGYTF
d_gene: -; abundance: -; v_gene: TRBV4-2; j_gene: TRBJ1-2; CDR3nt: TGTGCCAGCAGCCAAGTCTCGGGTGAAAATGGCTACACCTTC; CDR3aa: CASSQVSGENGYTF
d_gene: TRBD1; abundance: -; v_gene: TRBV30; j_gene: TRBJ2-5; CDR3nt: TGTGCCTGGAGGGTCGGACAGGGCCAGACCCAGTACTTC; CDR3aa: CAWRVGQGQTQYF
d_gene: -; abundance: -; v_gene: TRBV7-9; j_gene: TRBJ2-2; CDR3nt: TGTGCCAGCAGCTTAATGGTCGGGGAGCTGTTTTTT; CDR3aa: CASSLMVGELFF
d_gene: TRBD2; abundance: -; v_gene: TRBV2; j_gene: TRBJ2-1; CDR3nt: TGTGCCAGCAGTGAACGTAGCGGGTCGAGGGATGAGCAGTTCTTC; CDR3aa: CASSERSGSRDEQFF